This T cell receptor (beta chain) was captured in a study of regulatory T cells in long-lasting Graves disease. About the study: To qualify as persistent, Graves' disease required over 5 years of antithyroid drugs with positive TSH receptor antibodies.

This clonotype was seen a handful of times. No antigen is known for it. Time point meaning: persistent/refractory GD, antithyroid drugs over 5 years with positive TRAb. PBMC-extracted RNA yielded the TCR library. Sequencing libraries for TCR beta were prepared with iRepertoire HTBI primers and Arm-PCR of CDR3 regions. One entry per CDR3 protein, called by TCRdb with MiXCR from the multiplex PCR reads. The table records roughly 700,000 distinct CDR3 sequences, 25% to 35% of them present only once. Study-level points and caveats: Persistent Graves' patients had lower TCR diversity than newly diagnosed ones.

The material sequenced was peripheral blood mononuclear cells (PBMCs), taken when the disease was refractory, from a patient treated with antithyroid drugs. The sequence derives from a female donor with Graves disease.

The CDR3 here is CSALQENSNQPQHF. The CDR3 DNA is TGCAGTGCATTACAAGAAAATAGCAATCAGCCCCAGCATTTT. J is TRBJ1-5 and V is TRBV20-1; D unclear. Germline V gene data show CDR1 as DFQATT and CDR2 as SNEGSKA (reference sequence). This CDR3 region has 14 residues. The V and J ends lost 6 bases and 0 bases respectively, with 12 bases between them.